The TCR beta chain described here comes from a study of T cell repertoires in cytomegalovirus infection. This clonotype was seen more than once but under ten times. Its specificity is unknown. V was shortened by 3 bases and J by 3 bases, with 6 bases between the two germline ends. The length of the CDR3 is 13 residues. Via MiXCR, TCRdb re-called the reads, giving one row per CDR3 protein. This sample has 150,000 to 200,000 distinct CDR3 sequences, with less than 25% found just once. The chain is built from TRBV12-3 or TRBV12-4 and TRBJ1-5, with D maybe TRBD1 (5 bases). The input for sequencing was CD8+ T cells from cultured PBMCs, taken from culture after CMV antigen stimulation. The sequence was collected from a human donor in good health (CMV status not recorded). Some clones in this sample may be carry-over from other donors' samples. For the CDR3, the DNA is TGTGCCAGCAGTTTGACAGTCAATCAGCCCCAGCATTTT. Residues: CASSLTVNQPQHF.